The rows below give T cell receptor beta chains drawn from one sample of a study of T cell responses to AZD1222 COVID-19 vaccine. Data came from immunoSEQ multiplex PCR; TCRdb stores just in-frame clones and leaves some out. Among over 110,000 clones listed, 80% to 90% were seen once. This sample comprised peripheral blood, obtained on day 0 of AZD1222 vaccination. Receptor source: an adult in good health. Both conserved end residues are part of each CDR3. The D gene is left open where the match is weak. Clone size appears in some rows only: once, few, many, or a class for an expanded clone.

-,-,TRBJ1-2,TRBV10-3,CAISGRGADGYTF,TGTGCCATCAGTGGAAGGGGAGCGGATGGCTACACCTTC
few,-,TRBJ1-3,TRBV2,CASSELGGGSGNTIYF,TGTGCCAGCAGTGAACTCGGAGGAGGCTCTGGAAACACCATATATTTT
once,TRBD1,TRBJ1-1,TRBV5-1,CASSSGQGARGNTEAFF,TGCGCCAGCAGCAGCGGACAGGGGGCGAGGGGGAACACTGAAGCTTTCTTT
-,TRBD2,TRBJ2-1,TRBV20-1,CSASGTSGRVRNEQFF,TGCAGTGCTAGTGGGACTAGCGGGAGGGTACGGAATGAGCAGTTCTTC
-,-,TRBJ1-1,TRBV20-1,CSAREDREAFF,TGCAGTGCTAGGGAAGACAGAGAAGCTTTCTTT
-,-,TRBJ1-2,TRBV3-1/TRBV3-2,CASSQGGGTNYGYTF,TGTGCCAGCAGCCAAGGTGGGGGGACTAACTATGGCTACACCTTC
-,-,TRBJ1-1,TRBV19,CASSIGALETEAFF,TGTGCCAGTAGTATCGGGGCGCTGGAGACTGAAGCTTTCTTT
-,TRBD1,TRBJ1-4,TRBV5-8,CASSPWDRGPEKLFF,TGTGCCAGCAGCCCATGGGACAGGGGGCCGGAAAAACTGTTTTTT
once,-,TRBJ2-3,TRBV18,CASSWDTAIADTQYF,TGTGCCAGCTCATGGGACACGGCTATTGCAGATACGCAGTATTTT
-,-,TRBJ1-2,TRBV7-9,CASSLLGPQSSYGYTF,TGTGCCAGCAGCTTATTGGGACCGCAGAGTAGCTATGGCTACACCTTC
once,TRBD2,TRBJ2-7,TRBV10-1,CASRGWWREGKQYF,TGCGCCAGCAGGGGGTGGTGGCGGGAGGGAAAGCAGTACTTC
-,-,TRBJ1-5,TRBV21-1,CASSKGLLPRDNQPQHF,TGTGCCAGCAGCAAAGGACTGCTCCCCAGGGACAATCAGCCCCAGCATTTT
-,-,TRBJ2-1,TRBV19,CASTLRGYPTGNEQFF,TGTGCCAGTACCCTCCGTGGCTACCCTACGGGCAATGAGCAGTTCTTC
-,-,TRBJ2-3,TRBV3-1/TRBV3-2,CASSQVGQGGTQYF,TGTGCCAGCAGCCAAGTTGGTCAGGGTGGTACGCAGTATTTT
-,-,TRBJ2-5,TRBV3-1/TRBV3-2,CASSHVSLAGTQYF,TGTGCCAGCAGCCACGTCTCCCTAGCCGGGACCCAGTACTTC
once,TRBD2,TRBJ2-1,TRBV5-1,CASSPLAGGNEQFF,TGCGCCAGCAGCCCACTAGCGGGAGGTAATGAGCAGTTCTTC
-,-,TRBJ1-1,TRBV6-2/TRBV6-3,CASRPTGRQNTEAFF,TGTGCCAGCAGGCCTACCGGACGGCAGAACACTGAAGCTTTCTTT
-,TRBD2,TRBJ2-1,TRBV7-2,CASSLGPPSGGDNEQFF,TGTGCCAGCAGCTTAGGCCCCCCTAGCGGGGGGGACAATGAGCAGTTCTTC
-,-,TRBJ1-2,TRBV27,CASSFGQGGGYTF,TGTGCCAGCAGTTTCGGCCAGGGTGGTGGCTACACCTTC